This T cell receptor (beta chain) is drawn from a study of monozygotic twins with inflammatory bowel disease. CDR1 and CDR2 from the germline V gene are SGHRS and YFSETQ. The CDR3 contains 12 residues. TCRdb reanalyzed the 5' RACE reads and collapses them to one entry per CDR3 protein, without DNA. This sample contains over 200,000 distinct CDR3 sequences. The V gene is TRBV5-1, the J gene TRBJ2-7. Sequenced material: blood. This sequence originates from a human donor with ulcerative colitis or Crohn's disease, or a healthy co-twin of an affected twin (not recorded which). This chain's CDR3 is CASSFGNYEQYF.